This T cell receptor (beta chain) was sequenced for a study of cytomegalovirus exposure and HLA in healthy donors. Findings of the study overall: Accurate HLA-A and HLA-B prediction from TCR beta sequences was reported for most subjects. Further analysis, carried out later, found HLA-associated TCR beta chains more clonally expanded than equally common other chains. Reportedly, diagnosis of cytomegalovirus status by the classifier showed high specificity and sensitivity. Roughly uniform depth of sequencing across donors was assumed in presence/absence analyses.

Worth noting for this clone: Its cognate antigen is unknown.

Germline lookup yields CDR1 SQVTM and CDR2 ANQGSEA. This CDR3 is built from 14 residues. Trimming cost V 5 bases and J 6 bases, with 20 bases left between them. The PCR was carried out with 60 Vbeta primers and 13 Jbeta primers. The protocol was immunoSEQ multiplex PCR, while the TCRdb copy is restricted to in-frame clones and leaves out a portion. This sample's table reports tens of thousands of clones. This TCR derives from a woman in her thirties or forties in good health and CMV-seropositive. The rearrangement links TRBV29-1 to TRBJ2-7, with a weak D call TRBD2 (7 bases). Sequenced material: PBMCs. CDR3 sequence (DNA): TGCAGCGTTAGGGGGAGGGCCCTCTGGGGCGAGCAGTACTTC. Its protein product is CSVRGRALWGEQYF.